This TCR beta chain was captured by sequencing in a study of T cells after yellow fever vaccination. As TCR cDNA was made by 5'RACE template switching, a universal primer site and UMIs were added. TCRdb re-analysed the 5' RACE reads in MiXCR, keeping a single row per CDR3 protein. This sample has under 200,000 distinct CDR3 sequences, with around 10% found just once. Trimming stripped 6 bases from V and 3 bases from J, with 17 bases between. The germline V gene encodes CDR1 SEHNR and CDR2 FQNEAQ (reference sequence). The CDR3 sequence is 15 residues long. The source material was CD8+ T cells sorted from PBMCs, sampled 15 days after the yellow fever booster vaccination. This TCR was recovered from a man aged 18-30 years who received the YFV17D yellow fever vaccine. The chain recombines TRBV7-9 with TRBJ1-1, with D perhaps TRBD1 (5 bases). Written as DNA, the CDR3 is TGTGCCAGCAGTTTTAAGGGGTATGAGGACACTGAAGCTTTCTTT. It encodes CASSFKGYEDTEAFF. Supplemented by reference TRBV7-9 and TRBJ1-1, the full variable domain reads DTGVSQNPRHKITKRGQNVTFRCDPISEHNRLYWYRQTLGQGPEFLTYFQNEAQLEKSRLLSDRFSAERPKGSFSTLEIQRTEQGDSAMYLCASSFKGYEDTEAFFGQGTRLTVV.